This TCR beta chain was found in a study of cytomegalovirus exposure and HLA in healthy donors. V was pared by 4 bases and J by 6 bases, with 13 bases between. This CDR3 comprises 13 residues. The germline V gene encodes CDR1 SNHLY and CDR2 FYNNEI. Primers included in the PCR were 60 Vbeta and 13 Jbeta primers. Libraries were prepared by immunoSEQ multiplex PCR; TCRdb keeps only in-frame clonotypes and omits some of them. The sample consists of 100,000 to 150,000 clones, more than 60% of them appearing once. General observations from the study: Trimming of TCR beta V- and J-genes showed a link, identified in a later analysis, to a missense DCLRE1C variant.

With respect to this clone: Its cognate antigen is unknown.

The sample taken for sequencing was PBMCs. The TCR originated in a woman aged 55-70 years in good health and CMV-seropositive. The gene calls are TRBV2 and TRBJ2-7; tentative D call: TRBD2 (6 bases). The CDR3 protein is CASSGDQAGEQYF. CDR3 nucleotide sequence: TGTGCCAGCAGTGGGGATCAAGCGGGCGAGCAGTACTTC.